The 11 T cell receptor beta chains presented below share a single source sample, sequenced in a study of blood T cell repertoires in COVID-19. Here immunoSEQ multiplex PCR was the method, and the copy in TCRdb shows in-frame clones only, minus some. The data hold approximately 97,000 clones, with less than 95% observed a single time. The sequenced sample was peripheral blood. The origin of the receptors is a man aged 60 to 75 with acute or convalescent COVID-19.

This clone showed up just once. The rearrangement uses TRBV6-2 or TRBV6-3 and TRBJ2-2; D not certain. V gave up 0 bases and J gave up 0 bases, with 8 bases separating them. Germline lookup yields CDR1 MNHEY and CDR2 SVGEGT. This CDR3 spans 16 amino acids. The CDR3 sequence: CASSYSGSSNTGELFF. For the CDR3, the DNA is TGTGCCAGCAGTTACTCGGGCAGCTCGAACACCGGGGAGCTGTTTTTT.

This chain links TRBV18 with TRBJ2-2, with D uncertain. V gave up 3 bases and J gave up 6 bases, with 11 bases separating them. The CDR3 has 14 amino acids. Germline V lookup: CDR1 KGHSH, CDR2 LQKENI. The DNA of the CDR3 is TGTGCCAGCTCACCCTTACGCGTCCCCGGGGAGCTGTTTTTT. Encoded protein: CASSPLRVPGELFF.

The genes are TRBV5-1 and TRBJ1-2, with D perhaps TRBD1 (6 bases). Germline values: CDR1 SGHRS, CDR2 YFSETQ. CDR3 length: 15 amino acids. V was cut by 4 bases and J by 6 bases, with 19 bases left in between. The CDR3 here is CASSTGQPGADGYTF. The CDR3 coding sequence is TGCGCCAGCAGCACCGGACAGCCCGGGGCGGATGGCTACACCTTC.

This clone appeared once. The rearrangement uses TRBV7-9 and TRBJ2-7; no definite D call. Trimming shortened V by 1 base and J by 2 bases, and 12 bases separated the two germline ends. Germline-derived CDR1 and CDR2 are SEHNR and FQNEAQ (reference sequence). CDR3 length: 15 amino acids. The CDR3 DNA is TGTGCCAGCAGCTTAGGAGGATACCCCCCCTACGAGCAGTACTTC. Its protein is CASSLGGYPPYEQYF.

The gene calls are TRBV5-1 and TRBJ1-3, with D maybe TRBD1 (6 bases). The germline V gene encodes CDR1 SGHRS and CDR2 YFSETQ. V was shortened by 5 bases and J by 0 bases, with 9 bases between the two germline ends. The CDR3 sequence is 14 residues long. The CDR3 DNA is TGCGCCAGCAGGAGGGACAACTCTGGAAACACCATATATTTT. Protein: CASRRDNSGNTIYF.

The chain combines TRBV6-1 with TRBJ2-4, with 11 positions matching TRBD1. V dropped 3 bases and J dropped 4; count of bases not matched to a gene: 8. The CDR3 totals 17 residues. Germline assignment: CDR1 MNHNS and CDR2 SASEGT. CDR3 bases: TGTGCCAGCAGTGAGCTGGGGACAGGGGGTATTAAAAACATTCAGTACTTC. Translation gives CASSELGTGGIKNIQYF.

This clone appeared once. The chain joins TRBV30 to TRBJ1-5, with D hard to call. Trimming pared 0 bases from V and 0 bases from J, leaving 6 bases between. The germline CDR1 and CDR2 sequences are GTSNPN and SVGIG (reference sequence). The CDR3 loop spans 14 amino acids. CDR3 DNA: TGTGCCTGGAGTGTATTGTATAGCAATCAGCCCCAGCATTTT. Amino acids: CAWSVLYSNQPQHF.

The chain uses TRBV19 and TRBJ1-1; the match to TRBD1 covers 9 bases. Germline V gives CDR1 LNHDA, CDR2 SQIVND (reference sequence). The CDR3 sequence is 14 residues long. The V gene end was trimmed by 6 bases and the J gene end by 3 bases; junction bases not matched to a gene: 5. CDR3 in amino acids: CASSHRGLDTEAFF. CDR3 sequence (DNA): TGTGCCAGTAGCCACAGGGGGCTGGACACTGAAGCTTTCTTT.

This rearrangement joins TRBV7-5 to TRBJ1-2. TRBV7-5 is tagged as a pseudogene. The CDR3 is 13 residues long. CDR3 in DNA: TGTGCCAGAAGCCCCCTCAGGGAGGCTGGCTACACCTTC. Its protein product is CARSPLREAGYTF.

V gene TRBV6-2 or TRBV6-3 combines with J gene TRBJ1-3; TRBD1 might be the D (6 bases). Germline loops: CDR1 MNHEY, CDR2 SVGEGT. The CDR3 loop spans 14 amino acids. The V gene lost 2 bases and the J gene lost 9 bases, with 14 bases spanning the gap. The CDR3 spells CASSYIDRPGTIYF. In nucleotides, the CDR3 is TGTGCCAGCAGTTACATCGACAGGCCCGGCACCATATATTTT.

The chain carries TRBV21-1 and TRBJ1-2; TRBD1 was called by the table and not checked on the DNA. TRBV21-1 is termed a pseudogene. The CDR3 runs to 14 residues. CDR3 sequence: CASSKFQGDYGYTF. Written as DNA, the CDR3 is TGTGCCAGCAGCAAATTCCAGGGTGACTATGGCTACACCTTC.